The next 16 T cell receptor beta chains were all read from a single sample in a study of STAT5B mutations in CD4+ large granular lymphocyte leukemia. Repertoires were generated with immunoSEQ multiplex PCR, while TCRdb's copy carries only in-frame clones and drops some. The sample includes about 28,000 clones, 65% to 75% of them seen just once. Sequences were obtained from CD4+ T cells from blood buffy coats. These receptors came from a human donor in good health.

The chain is built from TRBV7-2 and TRBJ2-1; 7 nucleotides match TRBD1. Trimming at V came to 5 bases and at J to 3 bases, leaving 13 bases not matched to a gene. The CDR3 spans 17 residues. Looked up from germline, CDR1 is SGHTA and CDR2 is FQGNSA. In DNA, the CDR3 is TGTGCCAGCAGCCAACGACAGGGCAGTTACTACTACAATGAGCAGTTCTTC. Encoded protein: CASSQRQGSYYYNEQFF.

V is TRBV5-8 and J is TRBJ2-5; a possible D gene is TRBD1 (6 bases). Between the trimmed V and J ends, which lost 3 bases and 5 bases, there was a span of 23 bases. This CDR3 comprises 17 residues. Germline V gene sequence: CDR1 SGHTS, CDR2 YDEGEE. This CDR3 reads CASSWGPTTSLTETQYF. CDR3 nucleotides: TGTGCCAGCAGCTGGGGGCCGACAACAAGCTTGACGGAGACCCAGTACTTC.

The chain is built from TRBV6-1 and TRBJ1-2; D not certain. With 4 bases removed from V and 5 bases from J, the gap between germline ends came to 11 bases. Germline assignment: CDR1 MNHNS and CDR2 SASEGT. CDR3 size: 13 residues. Here the CDR3 reads CASSVQTEYGYTF. The CDR3 bases are TGTGCCAGCAGTGTCCAAACTGAGTATGGCTACACCTTC.

The J gene is TRBJ2-3, the V gene TRBV15; no clear D. V was shortened by 0 bases and J by 2 bases, with 12 bases between the two germline ends. The germline V gene has CDR1 LNHNV and CDR2 YYDKDF (reference sequence). The CDR3 totals 16 residues. CDR3 region: CATSRETHLPTDTQYF. The CDR3 DNA follows: TGTGCCACCAGCAGAGAAACCCACCTCCCCACAGATACGCAGTATTTT.

DNA of the CDR3: TGTGCCAGCAGTTACTGGGGCGACACCGGGGAGCTGTTTTTT. Its protein is CASSYWGDTGELFF. The chain carries TRBV6-6 and TRBJ2-2, with D tentatively TRBD1 (5 bases). The CDR3 covers 14 residues. Germline values: CDR1 MNHNY, CDR2 SVGAGI (reference sequence). Trimming pared 1 base from V and 3 bases from J, leaving 6 bases between.

The rearrangement links TRBV28 to TRBJ2-1; TRBD2 aligns across 8 bases. V lost 6 bases and J lost 0; bases outside the gene matches: 4. Per germline, CDR1 MDHEN and CDR2 SYDVKM. This CDR3 has 15 residues. This CDR3 reads CASSGSGSSYNEQFF. In nucleotides, the CDR3 is TGTGCCAGCAGCGGAAGCGGGAGCTCCTACAATGAGCAGTTCTTC.

The chain uses TRBV28 and TRBJ2-1; perhaps TRBD2 as D (5 bases). Between the trimmed V and J ends, which lost 8 bases and 3 bases, there was a span of 20 bases. The germline CDR1 and CDR2 sequences are MDHEN and SYDVKM. The CDR3 totals 16 residues. For the CDR3, the DNA is TGTGCCAGCGGAATAGGAGGTGGTGCCAACTACAATGAGCAGTTCTTC. It yields the protein CASGIGGGANYNEQFF.

Here the CDR3 DNA reads TGTGCCAGCAGCCTGGGGACTGTTGGGGAGACCCAGTACTTC. Translating gives CASSLGTVGETQYF. V gene TRBV5-8 combines with J gene TRBJ2-5, with a weak D call TRBD2 (6 bases). Germline lookup yields CDR1 SGHTS and CDR2 YDEGEE. CDR3 length: 14 amino acids. V lost 4 bases, J lost 5 bases, and 15 bases lay in between.

The chain has TRBV30 and TRBJ2-1; D ambiguous. The CDR3 has 13 amino acids. V lost 4 bases and J 2 bases, leaving 9 bases between the germline ends. Per the germline V gene, CDR1 is GTSNPN and CDR2 is SVGIG (reference sequence). The DNA for the CDR3 is TGTGCCTGGATCGACTCCACCTACAATGAGCAGTTCTTC. Amino acids: CAWIDSTYNEQFF.

This chain joins TRBV19 and TRBJ1-1; D is unclear. The V and J ends lost 4 bases and 0 bases respectively, with 6 bases between them. The CDR3 sequence is 13 residues long. Germline assignment: CDR1 LNHDA and CDR2 SQIVND (reference sequence). CDR3 DNA: TGTGCCAGTAGTAGCCAGATGAACACTGAAGCTTTCTTT. This translates into CASSSQMNTEAFF.

The CDR3: CASSIWRLAELGTDTQYF. The CDR3 DNA sequence: TGTGCCAGTAGTATTTGGCGACTAGCGGAACTGGGCACAGATACGCAGTATTTT. The V gene is TRBV19, the J gene TRBJ2-3; 9 bases are shared with TRBD2. Germline trimming cut 3 bases from V and 1 base from J; bases unmatched to any gene: 11. The germline V gene has CDR1 LNHDA and CDR2 SQIVND (reference sequence). This CDR3 comprises 18 residues.

The chain recombines TRBV19 with TRBJ2-7; 7 positions match TRBD2. The V gene end was trimmed by 2 bases and the J gene end by 3 bases; junction bases not matched to a gene: 10. CDR3 size: 16 residues. Germline V CDR1 and CDR2: LNHDA, SQIVND (reference sequence). The CDR3 sequence is CASSIRAASGYYEQYF. In DNA, the CDR3 is TGTGCCAGTAGTATAAGGGCAGCTAGCGGTTACTACGAGCAGTACTTC. Combining the CDR3 with reference TRBV19 and TRBJ2-7 gives the whole variable domain DGGITQSPKYLFRKEGQNVTLSCEQNLNHDAMYWYRQDPGQGLRLIYYSQIVNDFQKGDIAEGYSVSREKKESFPLTVTSAQKNPTAFYLCASSIRAASGYYEQYFGPGTRLTVT.

The chain joins TRBV7-2 to TRBJ2-3; no reliable D call. The CDR3 covers 13 residues. CDR1 and CDR2 (germline): SGHTA, FQGNSA. Deletions cut 3 bases from V and 2 bases from J, with 6 bases between. CDR3 nucleotide sequence: TGTGCCAGCAGCTTTCAGCTCACAGATACGCAGTATTTT. Translation: CASSFQLTDTQYF.

V and J are TRBV5-1 and TRBJ2-1; 9 nucleotides align to TRBD2. Germline assignment: CDR1 SGHRS and CDR2 YFSETQ. Unmatched junction bases numbered 10, after V lost 6 bases and J lost 3 bases. The CDR3 extends over 16 amino acids. The CDR3 DNA follows: TGCGCCAGCACCTGGGATAGCGGGAGCCACTACAATGAGCAGTTCTTC. This translates into CASTWDSGSHYNEQFF.

V usage is TRBV9 and J usage is TRBJ2-3; D gene uncertain. V gave up 1 base and J gave up 2 bases, with 8 bases separating them. CDR1 SGDLS and CDR2 YYNGEE come from the germline V gene. This CDR3 is built from 14 residues. DNA of the CDR3: TGTGCCAGCAGCGTAACCTCATACACAGATACGCAGTATTTT. Encoded protein: CASSVTSYTDTQYF.

V gene TRBV11-2 combines with J gene TRBJ2-2; D tentatively reads TRBD1 or TRBD2 (5 bases each). Germline V CDR1 and CDR2: SGHAT, FQNNGV. V was pared by 1 base and J by 1 base, with 10 bases between. The CDR3 is 16 amino acids. The CDR3 spells CASSLVVGVNTGELFF. DNA for the CDR3: TGTGCCAGCAGCTTAGTTGTGGGGGTGAACACCGGGGAGCTGTTTTTT.